This T cell receptor beta chain was sequenced for a study of CD8+CD57+ T cells in acquired aplastic anemia. The V and J ends lost 4 bases and 2 bases respectively, with 15 bases between them. CDR1 is MGHRA, CDR2 YSYEKL, per germline. This CDR3 comprises 15 residues. The sample holds many counts of this clonotype. The antigen remains undetermined. Study-wide results and limits: Levels of CD8+ Simpson's diversity were not significantly distinct in patients versus controls. Patients and controls turned out to have more than 25 CD8+ CDR3 sequences in common.

The authors sequenced patients whose flow cytometry had shown CD8+CD57+ cell expansion. The enrolled patients all had severe acquired aplastic anemia. Patients were therapy-naive when their blood was sampled. Researchers used genomic DNA as the template to profile TCR beta VDJ and CDR3. TCRdb reprocessed the reads with MiXCR, giving one entry per CDR3 protein. The sample comprises approximately 190,000 distinct CDR3 sequences, around 47% of which are singletons, and about 9.7% rests with the top ten. The sample taken for sequencing was sorted CD4+, CD8+, or CD8+CD57+ T cells (not recorded which) from PBMCs. V and J are TRBV4-1 and TRBJ2-7; D is undetermined. This TCR was recovered from a human donor with aplastic anemia. The CDR3 DNA sequence: TGCGCCAGCAGCCGGCTTGATATTGCCGCCTACGAGCAGTACTTC. Protein product: CASSRLDIAAYEQYF.